These 3 T cell receptor beta chains originate from one sample sequenced in a study of cytomegalovirus exposure and HLA in healthy donors. PCR used 60 Vbeta primers and 13 Jbeta primers. Clones were read by immunoSEQ multiplex PCR, and TCRdb kept only the in-frame ones, dropping some. The sample carries approximately 160,000 clones, around 78% recorded once. The specimen sequenced was PBMCs. The receptor source for this set is a female donor in good health and CMV-seronegative.

This clone was seen only a few times. In the same sample, other DNA sequences code for this CDR3. The CDR3 here is CASSLARANTEAFF. The DNA for the CDR3 is TGTGCCAGCAGCTTGGCGAGGGCGAACACTGAAGCTTTCTTT. This chain connects TRBV5-4 to TRBJ1-1; no reliable D call. Between the trimmed V and J ends, which lost 0 bases and 1 base, there was a span of 7 bases. Germline loops: CDR1 SGHNT, CDR2 YYREEE (reference sequence). CDR3 length: 14 amino acids.

The chain combines TRBV4-3 with TRBJ1-3; a possible D gene is TRBD1 (6 bases). The CDR3 has 16 residues. Looked up from germline, CDR1 is LGHNA and CDR2 is YSLEER. V gave up 1 base and J gave up 0 bases, with 10 bases separating them. CDR3 sequence: CASSQGTASSGNTIYF. The CDR3 region has the DNA TGCGCCAGCAGCCAAGGGACAGCCAGCTCTGGAAACACCATATATTTT.

This clone was recorded only once. The chain recombines TRBV15 with TRBJ1-6; TRBD1 matches 8 bases. This CDR3 is built from 16 residues. From germline, CDR1 is LNHNV and CDR2 YYDKDF (reference sequence). J was trimmed by 7 bases and V by 0 bases; bases with no gene match: 5. The CDR3 nucleotides read TGTGCCACCAGCAGAGATACTAACAGGGGGAATTCACCCCTCCACTTT. Translating it yields CATSRDTNRGNSPLHF.